Detailed here is one T cell receptor beta chain. This specimen comes from a study of blood T cell repertoires in COVID-19. Trimming cost V 2 bases and J 0 bases; bases outside gene matches: 6. Germline values: CDR1 MNHNS, CDR2 SASEGT. The CDR3 contains 17 residues. The data were produced by immunoSEQ multiplex PCR, yet TCRdb's version contains in-frame clones alone and is incomplete. The table includes 200,000 or so clones, approximately 80% detected once. V gene TRBV6-1 combines with J gene TRBJ2-2, with 7 positions matching TRBD2. The receptor was isolated from a human donor in a cohort sampled during active COVID-19. Sample: peripheral blood. CDR3 sequence: CASSEKALAANTGELFF. In DNA, the CDR3 is TGTGCCAGCAGTGAAAAAGCTCTAGCGGCGAACACCGGGGAGCTGTTTTTT.